The T cell receptor (beta chain) under discussion was sequenced for a study of vaccination effects on CD4 cells after COVID-19. Whole-study context: Either the BNT162b2 or mRNA-1273 vaccine was given to participants in two doses.

Overall study findings and caveats: The study had few convalescent patients and no early post-infection timepoints. Marked contraction was observed in infection-induced and vaccine-induced clones late after vaccination. Common cold coronaviruses were cross-recognized by only 1 of 255 vaccine-induced clones in healthy vaccinees.

Trimming took 0 bases from V and 7 from J, leaving 9 bases between them. From germline, CDR1 is LGHNT and CDR2 FRNRAP. The CDR3 has 14 residues. Generated by immunoSEQ multiplex PCR, the TCRdb table keeps only in-frame clones and is missing some. Of around 79,000 clones in the sample, around 70% were seen once. Sequencing was preceded by expansion of antigen-specific CD4+ T cells with viral peptide pools in the ViraFEST assay. Isolating CD4+ T cells followed 9 to 10 days of culture. As regards this clone: Its target is not known.

The receptor was derived from a human donor who received a COVID-19 vaccine. The material was CD4+ T cells from PBMCs cultured with HCoV-229E spike peptides, obtained before COVID-19 vaccination. The chain couples TRBV12-5 to TRBJ1-4; the D gene is possibly TRBD1 (5 bases). CDR3 sequence reads: CASGLVPTVEKLFF. The CDR3 nucleotides read TGTGCTAGTGGTTTGGTTCCGACAGTTGAAAAACTGTTTTTT.